Listed below are T cell receptor beta chains from one sample, sequenced in a study of a mutant IDH1 vaccine in newly diagnosed glioma. These receptors' targets are unknown. TCRdb's table, derived via immunoSEQ multiplex PCR, lists solely in-frame clones and lacks some. The data contain 60,000 or so clones, 84% of them singletons. Sequenced material: PBMCs, taken from a glioma patient whose treatment included an IDH1 peptide vaccine. These receptors came from a man younger than 45 with glioma. CDR3s include the opening cysteine and the closing phenylalanine or tryptophan. Each record gives: clone size, V gene, J gene, D gene, CDR3 protein, CDR3 DNA. A D gene is named only where the DNA matches it firmly. A row's size may be missing; if present it is once, few, many or a size class.

clone_size: -; v_call: TRBV5-8; j_call: TRBJ1-3; d_call: TRBD1; cdr3_aa: CASSLLIGQGSGNTIYF; cdr3_nt: TGTGCCAGCAGCCTACTAATTGGACAGGGCTCTGGAAACACCATATATTTT
clone_size: few; v_call: TRBV18; j_call: TRBJ1-1; d_call: -; cdr3_aa: CASSPQGLNTEAFF; cdr3_nt: TGTGCCAGCTCACCACAGGGGTTGAACACTGAAGCTTTCTTT
clone_size: -; v_call: TRBV2; j_call: TRBJ1-2; d_call: -; cdr3_aa: CASRESNYGYTF; cdr3_nt: TGTGCCAGCAGAGAGTCCAACTATGGCTACACCTTC
clone_size: -; v_call: TRBV7-9; j_call: TRBJ1-5; d_call: TRBD1; cdr3_aa: CASSLATGGINQPQHF; cdr3_nt: TGTGCCAGCAGCTTAGCGACAGGGGGCATAAATCAGCCCCAGCATTTT
clone_size: -; v_call: TRBV18; j_call: TRBJ1-5; d_call: -; cdr3_aa: CASSPDTGIVTQHF; cdr3_nt: TGTGCCAGCTCACCCGACACGGGTATAGTAACCCAGCATTTT
clone_size: -; v_call: TRBV5-5; j_call: TRBJ2-1; d_call: TRBD1; cdr3_aa: CASSLGTGGGYEQFF; cdr3_nt: TGTGCCAGCAGCTTGGGCACAGGGGGTGGTTATGAGCAGTTCTTC
clone_size: -; v_call: TRBV19; j_call: TRBJ1-2; d_call: -; cdr3_aa: CASTLASGAYGYTF; cdr3_nt: TGTGCCAGTACCTTGGCCTCGGGGGCCTATGGCTACACCTTC
clone_size: once; v_call: TRBV4-1; j_call: TRBJ1-1; d_call: -; cdr3_aa: CASSQGSVGLGAFF; cdr3_nt: TGCGCCAGCAGCCAAGGGTCGGTAGGGCTTGGAGCTTTCTTT
clone_size: -; v_call: TRBV5-1; j_call: TRBJ2-5; d_call: TRBD1; cdr3_aa: CASSPGTAVETQYF; cdr3_nt: TGCGCCAGCAGCCCAGGGACAGCGGTGGAGACCCAGTACTTC
clone_size: large; v_call: TRBV2; j_call: TRBJ1-2; d_call: TRBD1; cdr3_aa: CASSEQGALYGYTF; cdr3_nt: TGTGCCAGCAGCGAACAGGGGGCCCTCTATGGCTACACCTTC
clone_size: -; v_call: TRBV11-2; j_call: TRBJ2-1; d_call: -; cdr3_aa: CASSSSGLPLEGEQFF; cdr3_nt: TGTGCCAGCAGCTCCAGCGGTCTCCCACTCGAGGGTGAGCAGTTCTTC
clone_size: -; v_call: TRBV7-8; j_call: TRBJ1-4; d_call: TRBD1; cdr3_aa: CASSMDRGPNEKLFF; cdr3_nt: TGTGCCAGCAGCATGGACAGGGGGCCTAATGAAAAACTGTTTTTT
clone_size: once; v_call: TRBV5-6; j_call: TRBJ2-1; d_call: -; cdr3_aa: CASSIGQSSYNEQFF; cdr3_nt: TGTGCCAGCAGCATCGGACAAAGCTCCTACAATGAGCAGTTCTTC
clone_size: -; v_call: TRBV11-2; j_call: TRBJ1-2; d_call: -; cdr3_aa: CASSLGGTTYNYGYTF; cdr3_nt: TGTGCCAGCAGTCTCGGGGGGACTACTTATAACTATGGCTACACCTTC
clone_size: -; v_call: TRBV7-8; j_call: TRBJ1-6; d_call: TRBD1; cdr3_aa: CASSPLEGAFNSPLHF; cdr3_nt: TGTGCCAGCAGCCCGCTGGAGGGGGCATTTAATTCACCCCTCCACTTT
clone_size: few; v_call: TRBV6-4; j_call: TRBJ2-1; d_call: TRBD2; cdr3_aa: CASSEEHALAGSYNEQFF; cdr3_nt: TGTGCCAGCAGTGAAGAGCACGCCCTAGCGGGATCCTACAATGAGCAGTTCTTC
clone_size: -; v_call: TRBV19; j_call: TRBJ2-4; d_call: TRBD1; cdr3_aa: CASSIGGWTGYKNIQYF; cdr3_nt: TGTGCCAGTAGTATAGGTGGCTGGACAGGGTACAAAAACATTCAGTACTTC
clone_size: -; v_call: TRBV11-2; j_call: TRBJ2-2; d_call: TRBD1; cdr3_aa: CASSTDRGLYTGELFF; cdr3_nt: TGTGCCAGCAGCACGGACAGGGGGCTGTACACCGGGGAGCTGTTTTTT
clone_size: once; v_call: TRBV30; j_call: TRBJ1-5; d_call: -; cdr3_aa: CAWSPDSTQPQHF; cdr3_nt: TGTGCCTGGAGTCCTGACAGTACGCAGCCCCAGCATTTT
clone_size: -; v_call: TRBV5-4; j_call: TRBJ1-2; d_call: TRBD1; cdr3_aa: CASSPGDRVNYGYTF; cdr3_nt: TGTGCCAGCAGCCCAGGGGACAGGGTCAACTATGGCTACACCTTC
clone_size: -; v_call: TRBV27; j_call: TRBJ2-5; d_call: -; cdr3_aa: CASRLRALTRDNQETQYF; cdr3_nt: TGTGCCAGCAGGCTACGGGCCCTCACCCGGGACAACCAAGAGACCCAGTACTTC
clone_size: -; v_call: TRBV2; j_call: TRBJ2-4; d_call: -; cdr3_aa: CASSDSQNIQYF; cdr3_nt: TGTGCCAGCAGCGATAGCCAAAACATTCAGTACTTC